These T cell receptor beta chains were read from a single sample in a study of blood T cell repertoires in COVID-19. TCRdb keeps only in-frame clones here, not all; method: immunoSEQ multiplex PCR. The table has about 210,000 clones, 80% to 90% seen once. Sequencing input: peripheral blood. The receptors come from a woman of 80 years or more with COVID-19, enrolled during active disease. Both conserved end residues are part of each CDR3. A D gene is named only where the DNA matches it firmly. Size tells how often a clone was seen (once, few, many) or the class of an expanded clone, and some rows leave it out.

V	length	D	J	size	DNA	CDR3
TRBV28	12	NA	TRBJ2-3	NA	TGTGCCAGCAGTGGACAAACAGATACGCAGTATTTT	CASSGQTDTQYF
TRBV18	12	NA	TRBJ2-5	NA	TGTGCCAGCTCAACAGCCTCCGGGGCCCAGTACTTC	CASSTASGAQYF
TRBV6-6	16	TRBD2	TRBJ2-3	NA	TGTGCCAGCAGTTACCTTGGAGCGGGGGGCATGGATACGCAGTATTTT	CASSYLGAGGMDTQYF
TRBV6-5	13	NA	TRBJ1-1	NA	TGTGCCAGCAGTTACTCAGCGAACACTGAAGCTTTCTTT	CASSYSANTEAFF
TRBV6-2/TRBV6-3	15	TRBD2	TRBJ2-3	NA	TGTGCCAGCAGTCGCGCGGGACTAGGGGCAGATACGCAGTATTTT	CASSRAGLGADTQYF
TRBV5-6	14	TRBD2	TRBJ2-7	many	TGTGCCAGCAGCTTGAAACTAGCGGAGTACGAGCAGTACTTC	CASSLKLAEYEQYF
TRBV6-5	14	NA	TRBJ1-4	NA	TGTGCCAGCAGTCCCGGGACTGCGGCGGAAAAACTGTTTTTT	CASSPGTAAEKLFF
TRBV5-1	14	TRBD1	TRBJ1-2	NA	TGCGCCAGCAGCCGGACAGGCGAGAACTATGGCTACACCTTC	CASSRTGENYGYTF
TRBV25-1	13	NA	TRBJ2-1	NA	TGTGCCAGCAGGCGGGCAGGGGGGCATGAGCAGTTCTTC	CASRRAGGHEQFF
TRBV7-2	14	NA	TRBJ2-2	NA	TGTGCCAGCAGCTCGAGGTCGGGTGCCGGGGAGCTGTTTTTT	CASSSRSGAGELFF
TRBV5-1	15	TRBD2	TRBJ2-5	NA	TGCGCCAGCAGTGACTCCCAGGGACTAGGAGAGACCCAGTACTTC	CASSDSQGLGETQYF
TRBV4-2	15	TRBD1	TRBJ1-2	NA	TGTGCCAGCAGCCAAGATGAAGGGACAGAATATGGCTACACCTTC	CASSQDEGTEYGYTF
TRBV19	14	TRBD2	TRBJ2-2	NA	TGTGCCAGTAGTATGCTAGCGGGGGCCCCAGGGCAATTTTTT	CASSMLAGAPGQFF
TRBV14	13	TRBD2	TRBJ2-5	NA	TGTGCCAGCAGACGGGGGGGTCGGGAGACCCAGTACTTC	CASRRGGRETQYF
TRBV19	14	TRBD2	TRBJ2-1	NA	TGTGCCAGTAGTATCCAGCGGGGGCCCAATGAGCAGTTCTTC	CASSIQRGPNEQFF
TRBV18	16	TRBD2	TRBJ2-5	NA	TGTGCCAGCTCACCACAAAGCGGGGGGTTTAAAGAGACCCAGTACTTC	CASSPQSGGFKETQYF
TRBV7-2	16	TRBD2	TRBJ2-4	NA	TGTGCCAGCAGCTTAGAGGCTAGCGGGGGGCATAACATTCAGTACTTC	CASSLEASGGHNIQYF
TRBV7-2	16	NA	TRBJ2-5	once	TGTGCCAGCAGCTTAGGAACTAGTAGCTTTGGGGAGACCCAGTACTTC	CASSLGTSSFGETQYF
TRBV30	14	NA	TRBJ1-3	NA	TGTGCCTGCTACAGGTTGGGGCCTGGAAACACCATATATTTT	CACYRLGPGNTIYF
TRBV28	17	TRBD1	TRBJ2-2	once	TGTGCCAGCAGTTTATATGGGACAGGGGGACTCACCGGGGAGCTGTTTTTT	CASSLYGTGGLTGELFF
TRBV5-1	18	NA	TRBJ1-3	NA	TGCGCCAGCAGCTGGAAGGGAGGGGAGATAAACTCTGGAAACACCATATATTTT	CASSWKGGEINSGNTIYF
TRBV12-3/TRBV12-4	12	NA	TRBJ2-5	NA	TGTGCCAGCAGTTCGCCGGGGTCCGGCCAGTACTTC	CASSSPGSGQYF
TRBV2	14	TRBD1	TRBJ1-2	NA	TGTGCCAGCAGTGCCGGACAGGGGATCCATGGCTACACCTTC	CASSAGQGIHGYTF
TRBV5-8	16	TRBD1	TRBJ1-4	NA	TGTGCCAGCAGCTTGGCAATGACAGGGCGGAATGAAAAACTGTTTTTT	CASSLAMTGRNEKLFF
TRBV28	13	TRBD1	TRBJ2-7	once	TGTGCCAGTGTACAGGGGGCAATAGATCGGCAGTACTTC	CASVQGAIDRQYF
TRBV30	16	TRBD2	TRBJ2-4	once	TGTGCCTGGAGTGTATCTGGCGGGGGGGCCCAGAACATTCAGTACTTC	CAWSVSGGGAQNIQYF
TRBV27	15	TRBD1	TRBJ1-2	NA	TGTGCCAGCAGTTTATCCGGGACAGGTTCCTATGGCTACACCTTC	CASSLSGTGSYGYTF
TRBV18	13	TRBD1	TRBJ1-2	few	TGTGCCAGCTCGGGACAGCCTAACTATGGCTACACCTTC	CASSGQPNYGYTF
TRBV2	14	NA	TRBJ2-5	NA	TGTGCCAGCAGTGATTCTTCGGTTCAAGAGACCCAGTACTTC	CASSDSSVQETQYF
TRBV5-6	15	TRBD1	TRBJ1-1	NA	TGTGCCAGCAGCCCTCGGACAGGGGGCGGCACTGAAGCTTTCTTT	CASSPRTGGGTEAFF
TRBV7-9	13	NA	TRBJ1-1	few	TGTGCCAGCAGCTTAACACAGGAAACTCAAGCTTTCTTT	CASSLTQETQAFF
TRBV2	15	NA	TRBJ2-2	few	TGTGCCAGCAGCAGGTTCCAGCCGGAAGCCGGGGAGCTGTTTTTT	CASSRFQPEAGELFF
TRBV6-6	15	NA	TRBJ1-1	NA	TGTGCCAGCAGCCGCGACAAGATGGTTCTCACTGAAGCTTTCTTT	CASSRDKMVLTEAFF
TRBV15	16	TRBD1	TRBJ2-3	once	TGTGCCACCAGCAGAGAAGTAGGGACAGGGGGCGATACGCAGTATTTT	CATSREVGTGGDTQYF
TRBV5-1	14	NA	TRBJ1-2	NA	TGCGCCAGCAGCTTGGGCGGGGAGAACTATGGCTACACCTTC	CASSLGGENYGYTF
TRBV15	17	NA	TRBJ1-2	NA	TGTGCCACCAGCAGAGATCTCGTAGGGACTAATAGCTATGGCTACACCTTC	CATSRDLVGTNSYGYTF
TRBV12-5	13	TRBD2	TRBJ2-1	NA	TGTGCTAGTGGCCAACTAGCGGGGAATGAGCAGTTCTTC	CASGQLAGNEQFF
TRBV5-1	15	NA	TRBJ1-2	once	TGCGCCAGCAGCTCCGACTTGAGAGGGAACTATGGCTACACCTTC	CASSSDLRGNYGYTF
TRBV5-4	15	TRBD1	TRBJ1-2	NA	TGTGCCAGCAGCTTGGTGAGGACAGGTACCTATGGCTACACCTTC	CASSLVRTGTYGYTF
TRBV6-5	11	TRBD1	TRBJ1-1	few	TGTGCCAGCAGCACAGGGGTTGAAGCTTTCTTT	CASSTGVEAFF
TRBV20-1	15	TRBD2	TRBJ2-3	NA	TGCAGTGCTAGTGCCTTTGCGGGGGGTACAGATACGCAGTATTTT	CSASAFAGGTDTQYF
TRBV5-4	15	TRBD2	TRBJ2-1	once	TGTGCCAGCAGTTCGACTAGCGGGATAAACAATGAGCAGTTCTTC	CASSSTSGINNEQFF
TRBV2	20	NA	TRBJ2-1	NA	TGTGCCAGCAGTGAATTGGGGGGGCTTGTTAATATATTCTCCTACAATGAGCAGTTCTTC	CASSELGGLVNIFSYNEQFF
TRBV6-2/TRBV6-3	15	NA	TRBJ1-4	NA	TGTGCCAGCAGTTACTCCGGACAGAGGAATGAAAAACTGTTTTTT	CASSYSGQRNEKLFF
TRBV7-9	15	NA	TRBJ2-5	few	TGTGCCAGCAGCTTAGCCCTCCAACAGGAAGAGACCCAGTACTTC	CASSLALQQEETQYF
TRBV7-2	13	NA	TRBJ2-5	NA	TGTGCCAGCAGCCCAGACAAGCAAGAGACCCAGTACTTC	CASSPDKQETQYF
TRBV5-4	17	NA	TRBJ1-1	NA	TGTGCCAGCAGCCGCGACTTAAACAGGGCGCAGGACACTGAAGCTTTCTTT	CASSRDLNRAQDTEAFF
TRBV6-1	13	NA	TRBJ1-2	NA	TGCGCCAGCAGTGAACCACAGGGCTACGGCTACACCTTC	CASSEPQGYGYTF
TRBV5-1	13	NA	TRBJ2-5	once	TGCGCCAGCAGCTTAGGGGGTGACGAGACCCAGTACTTC	CASSLGGDETQYF
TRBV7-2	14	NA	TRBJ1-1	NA	TGTGCCAGCAGCTTGGGACTCCAGAACACTGAAGCTTTCTTT	CASSLGLQNTEAFF
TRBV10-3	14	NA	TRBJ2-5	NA	TGTGCCATCAGTGAGCGAGGGGGCCAAGAGACCCAGTACTTC	CAISERGGQETQYF
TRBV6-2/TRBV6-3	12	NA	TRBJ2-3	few	TGTGCCAGCAGTCGAGGGCGAAATACGCAGTATTTT	CASSRGRNTQYF
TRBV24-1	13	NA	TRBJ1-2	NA	TGTGCCACCAGAGCACAGGGTGAGGGGGGCTACACCTTC	CATRAQGEGGYTF
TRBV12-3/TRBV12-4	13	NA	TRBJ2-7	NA	TGTGCCAGCAGTTTCAGGGTGACCTACGAGCAGTACTTC	CASSFRVTYEQYF
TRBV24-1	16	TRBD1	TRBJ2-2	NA	TGTGCCACCAGTGATAGACAGGGGGCCGGAACCGGGGAGCTGTTTTTT	CATSDRQGAGTGELFF
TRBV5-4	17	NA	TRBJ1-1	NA	TGTGCCAGCAGCTTAGGAGGGACGAACAATGTAGGCACTGAAGCTTTCTTT	CASSLGGTNNVGTEAFF
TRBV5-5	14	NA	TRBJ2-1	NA	TGTGCCAGCAGCTTGCGCAGGGAGGGGGGTGAGCAGTTCTTC	CASSLRREGGEQFF
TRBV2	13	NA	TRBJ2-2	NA	TGTGCCAGCAATGCAGTGAACACCGGGGAGCTGTTTTTT	CASNAVNTGELFF
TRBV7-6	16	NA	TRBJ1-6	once	TGTGCCACCTCGGGTCGGGGGGATCGTTATAATTCACCCCTCCACTTT	CATSGRGDRYNSPLHF